The 27 T cell receptor beta chains in this list originate from one sample, sequenced in a study of blood T cell repertoires in COVID-19. This table comes from immunoSEQ multiplex PCR, and its TCRdb copy is limited to in-frame clones, with some not included. The sample lists 250,000 to 350,000 clones, approximately 90% occurring once. The sequenced sample consisted of PBMCs or T cells enriched from blood (not recorded which). The source of these receptors is a woman aged 25 to 39 who had recovered from COVID-19.

V gene TRBV19 combines with J gene TRBJ1-1; possible D gene TRBD1, 6 bases. Germline CDR1 is LNHDA and CDR2 is SQIVND (reference sequence). The CDR3 length is 14 residues. V was trimmed by 4 bases and J by 1 base, leaving 10 bases between them. CDR3 coding DNA: TGTGCCAGTAGTACGACAGGAACGAACACTGAAGCTTTCTTT. Amino acids: CASSTTGTNTEAFF.

The rearrangement joins TRBV25-1 to TRBJ1-2, with D possibly TRBD1 on 6 matching bases. There are 15 residues in the CDR3. V was cut by 6 bases and J by 6 bases, with 20 bases left in between. CDR1 MGHDK and CDR2 SYGVNS come from the germline V gene. The CDR3 here is CASRAPGTSKNGYTF. DNA of the CDR3: TGTGCCAGCAGGGCCCCTGGGACAAGCAAGAATGGCTACACCTTC.

This rearrangement joins TRBV30 to TRBJ1-2; the D gene is possibly TRBD1 (5 bases). Trimming pared 4 bases from V and 2 bases from J, leaving 20 bases between. The CDR3 covers 16 residues. CDR1 is GTSNPN and CDR2 is SVGIG in the germline V gene (reference sequence). CDR3 sequence reads: CAWIPKSFTGNYGYTF. DNA for the CDR3: TGTGCCTGGATACCAAAAAGCTTTACAGGCAACTATGGCTACACCTTC.

The chain combines TRBV19 with TRBJ2-5, with 10 positions matching TRBD2. This CDR3 comprises 14 residues. Per germline, CDR1 LNHDA and CDR2 SQIVND (reference sequence). V lost 5 bases and J lost 4; bases outside the gene matches: 4. The CDR3 here is CASSLAGVRETQYF. The DNA for the CDR3 is TGTGCCAGTAGTCTAGCGGGGGTGAGAGAGACCCAGTACTTC.

This chain uses TRBV2 with TRBJ1-1; TRBD1 agrees at 7 bases. Germline V gene lookup returns CDR1 SNHLY and CDR2 FYNNEI. The V gene end was trimmed by 7 bases and the J gene end by 1 base; junction bases not matched to a gene: 6. The length of the CDR3 is 14 residues. The CDR3 nucleotides are TGTGCCAGCACCGTTCACAGGGGGAACACTGAAGCTTTCTTT. Its protein is CASTVHRGNTEAFF.

This clone was recorded once. J is TRBJ1-1 and V is TRBV4-3; D is unclear. CDR3 length equals 18 residues. V lost 0 bases, J lost 0 bases, and 17 bases lay in between. Per the germline V gene, CDR1 is LGHNA and CDR2 is YSLEER. The CDR3: CASSQDLVAPSMNTEAFF. In DNA form, the CDR3 reads TGCGCCAGCAGCCAAGATTTGGTGGCACCTTCCATGAACACTGAAGCTTTCTTT.

The gene calls are TRBV30 and TRBJ2-7, with 8 bases matching TRBD1. The CDR3 extends over 14 amino acids. V lost 0 bases to trimming and J lost 4 bases; unmatched junction nucleotides: 5. CDR1 is GTSNPN and CDR2 is SVGIG in the germline V gene (reference sequence). The CDR3 region has the DNA TGTGCCTGGAGTGTACTGGACAGGGAGTACGAGCAGTACTTC. Translating gives CAWSVLDREYEQYF.

CDR3: CASSLAGGENEKLFF. DNA of the CDR3: TGCGCCAGCAGCTTGGCAGGGGGCGAGAATGAAAAACTGTTTTTT. The J gene is TRBJ1-4, the V gene TRBV5-1, with 8 bases identical to TRBD1. V lost 0 bases, J lost 5 bases, and 3 bases stayed unmatched. The CDR3 spans 15 residues. Germline V gene lookup returns CDR1 SGHRS and CDR2 YFSETQ.

This chain connects TRBV28 to TRBJ1-1, with TRBD1 matching 8 bases. V was pared by 5 bases and J by 8 bases, with 10 bases of the junction left unmatched. There are 14 residues in the CDR3. CDR1 is MDHEN and CDR2 is SYDVKM in the germline V gene. The CDR3: CASSPGGAVGEAFF. As DNA, the CDR3 is TGTGCCAGCAGTCCAGGGGGCGCGGTGGGAGAAGCTTTCTTT.

This chain joins TRBV3-1 (or the pseudogene TRBV3-2) and TRBJ1-2; D perhaps matches TRBD1 (6 bases). The CDR3 sequence is 18 residues long. Trimming shortened V by 8 bases and J by 2 bases, and 27 bases separated the two germline ends. The germline CDR1 and CDR2 sequences are LGHDT and YNNKEL (reference sequence). The CDR3 coding sequence is TGTGCCAGCGAAAGGCGGGGGGGGCCCCCGGGATTCAACTATGGCTACACCTTC. Encoded protein: CASERRGGPPGFNYGYTF.

This chain uses TRBV2 with TRBJ1-1, with 9 bases identical to TRBD1. Trimming cost V 7 bases and J 5 bases; bases outside gene matches: 8. Germline V gene lookup returns CDR1 SNHLY and CDR2 FYNNEI. This CDR3 contains 14 residues. CDR3 in amino acids: CASTGQGWATEAFF. The DNA of the CDR3 is TGTGCCAGCACGGGACAGGGCTGGGCGACTGAAGCTTTCTTT.

V is TRBV18 and J is TRBJ1-5; 10 nucleotides agree with TRBD1. The V gene's germline CDR1 is KGHSH and CDR2 LQKENI. J lost 3 bases, V lost 5 bases, and 4 bases had no gene match. The CDR3 has 15 residues. The CDR3 reads CASSKDRGPNQPQHF. CDR3 in DNA: TGTGCCAGCTCAAAAGACAGGGGGCCCAATCAGCCCCAGCATTTT. The full variable domain, completed using reference TRBV18 and TRBJ1-5, is NAGVMQNPRHLVRRRGQEARLRCSPMKGHSHVYWYRQLPEEGLKFMVYLQKENIIDESGMPKERFSAEFPKEGPSILRIQQVVRGDSAAYFCASSKDRGPNQPQHFGDGTRLSIL.

This clone was detected a few times. The chain combines TRBV9 with TRBJ1-1, with D uncertain. This CDR3 region has 14 residues. Germline lookup yields CDR1 SGDLS and CDR2 YYNGEE. V lost 3 bases and J 7 bases, leaving 16 bases between the germline ends. The CDR3 nucleotides are TGTGCCAGCAGCGCCAAAGCGACCGGGTATGAAGCTTTCTTT. It translates to CASSAKATGYEAFF.

The chain couples TRBV4-3 to TRBJ1-6; TRBD1 agrees at 9 bases. Germline CDR1 is LGHNA and CDR2 is YSLEER. Trimming at V came to 1 base and at J to 7 bases, leaving 5 bases not matched to a gene. The CDR3 has 16 amino acids. In nucleotides, the CDR3 is TGCGCCAGCAGCCAAGCCCGACAGGGGGGCAATTCACCCCTCCACTTT. This sequence encodes CASSQARQGGNSPLHF.

The rearrangement joins TRBV7-9 to TRBJ2-4; TRBD2 matches at 8 bases. Germline V lookup: CDR1 SEHNR, CDR2 FQNEAQ (reference sequence). The CDR3 sequence is 16 residues long. V trimming: 5 bases; J trimming: 6 bases; junction bases outside the gene matches: 12. Here the CDR3 reads CASSPEGSGALNIQYF. CDR3 nucleotides: TGTGCCAGCAGCCCGGAGGGTAGCGGGGCCTTAAACATTCAGTACTTC. Complete variable domain (other parts from reference TRBV7-9 and TRBJ2-4): DTGVSQNPRHKITKRGQNVTFRCDPISEHNRLYWYRQTLGQGPEFLTYFQNEAQLEKSRLLSDRFSAERPKGSFSTLEIQRTEQGDSAMYLCASSPEGSGALNIQYFGAGTRLSVL.

J is TRBJ2-4 and V is TRBV28; 7 bases match TRBD2. Germline-derived CDR1 and CDR2 are MDHEN and SYDVKM. V lost 3 bases and J lost 3; bases outside the gene matches: 5. CDR3 length: 15 residues. DNA of the CDR3: TGTGCCAGCAGTTTTCGGGGGGTTGTCAAAAACATTCAGTACTTC. Translation gives CASSFRGVVKNIQYF.

The V gene is TRBV7-9, the J gene TRBJ1-2, with D possibly being TRBD1 (5 bases). The CDR3 consists of 14 residues. CDR1 and CDR2 (germline): SEHNR, FQNEAQ (reference sequence). Trimming removed 5 bases from V and 3 bases from J, with 13 bases in between. The CDR3 nucleotides read TGTGCCAGCAGCCGCGGGGAGGGGCACTATGGCTACACCTTC. Encoded protein: CASSRGEGHYGYTF.

The chain links TRBV11-2 to TRBJ2-7; TRBD2 aligns across 12 bases. The V gene end was trimmed by 3 bases and the J gene end by 4 bases; junction bases not matched to a gene: 1. The CDR3 contains 14 residues. The germline V gene has CDR1 SGHAT and CDR2 FQNNGV. CDR3: CASSFGTSGYEQYF. The CDR3 DNA sequence: TGTGCCAGCAGCTTCGGGACTAGCGGGTACGAGCAGTACTTC.

CDR3 residues: CASSFRPGGQFF. CDR3 in DNA: TGTGCCAGCAGTTTCCGACCGGGAGGGCAGTTCTTC. This chain links TRBV6-2 or TRBV6-3 with TRBJ2-1; 7 nucleotides agree with TRBD2. There are 12 residues in the CDR3. CDR1 is MNHEY, CDR2 SVGEGT, per germline. Trimming at V came to 4 bases and at J to 12 bases, leaving 6 bases not matched to a gene.

The table lists this clone with a count of one. The rearrangement uses TRBV5-1 and TRBJ2-1; 7 bases agree with TRBD1. This CDR3 is built from 15 residues. CDR1 is SGHRS, CDR2 YFSETQ, per germline. V was clipped by 0 bases and J by 7 bases; unmatched bases: 7. The DNA of the CDR3 is TGCGCCAGCAGCTTGGAGGGGGCGCTTGGGAATGAGCAGTTCTTC. Its translation is CASSLEGALGNEQFF. The whole variable domain, remainder taken from reference TRBV5-1 and TRBJ2-1, is KAGVTQTPRYLIKTRGQQVTLSCSPISGHRSVSWYQQTPGQGLQFLFEYFSETQRNKGNFPGRFSGRQFSNSRSEMNVSTLELGDSALYLCASSLEGALGNEQFFGPGTRLTVL.

The rearrangement joins TRBV27 to TRBJ2-7; perhaps TRBD2 as D (6 bases). This CDR3 contains 15 residues. Germline CDR1 and CDR2: MNHEY and SMNVEV (reference sequence). Trimming removed 10 bases at V and 7 bases at J, with 26 bases between. CDR3 nucleotides: TGTGCCAAAGAAGCAGTGACAGCGACCGCGGGAGAGCAGTACTTC. Its protein product is CAKEAVTATAGEQYF.

The rearrangement uses TRBV19 and TRBJ1-4, with D hard to call. The CDR3 is 15 residues long. Trimming removed 1 base from V and 0 bases from J, with 6 bases in between. Germline CDR1 reads LNHDA; CDR2 reads SQIVND (reference sequence). CDR3 bases: TGTGCCAGTAGTATAGTGGGAGCAACTAATGAAAAACTGTTTTTT. It is translated as CASSIVGATNEKLFF.

This clone was picked up one time. The gene calls are TRBV13 and TRBJ2-7, with 7 bases that match TRBD1. The CDR3 consists of 14 residues. The germline gives CDR1 PRHDT, CDR2 FYEKMQ (reference sequence). Losses at the gene ends were 5 bases for V and 2 bases for J; bases not matched to a gene: 6. The CDR3 nucleotides are TGTGCCAGCAGCGGGACAGCACCCACCTACGAGCAGTACTTC. Protein: CASSGTAPTYEQYF.

The rearrangement joins TRBV19 to TRBJ2-3, with 9 bases lining up with TRBD2. CDR3 length: 16 amino acids. The germline gives CDR1 LNHDA, CDR2 SQIVND (reference sequence). The V gene end was trimmed by 4 bases and the J gene end by 6 bases; junction bases not matched to a gene: 11. The CDR3 reads CASSSLTGLAVDTQYF. The CDR3 bases are TGTGCCAGTAGTAGCCTCACGGGACTAGCTGTCGATACGCAGTATTTT.

This rearrangement joins TRBV7-6 to TRBJ1-1; D gene unclear. The CDR3 is 14 amino acids. The germline gives CDR1 SGHVS, CDR2 FNYEAQ. V was cut by 5 bases and J by 5 bases, with 15 bases left in between. This chain's CDR3 is CASSPGEIGTEAFF. The CDR3 nucleotides are TGTGCCAGCAGCCCTGGGGAGATAGGTACTGAAGCTTTCTTT.

This chain uses TRBV11-2 with TRBJ2-3; no clear D gene. CDR1 SGHAT and CDR2 FQNNGV come from the germline V gene. This CDR3 spans 13 amino acids. The germline V and J ends were trimmed by 3 bases and 0 bases, with 4 bases remaining between them. The CDR3 nucleotides are TGTGCCAGCAGCTTCGGTAGCACAGATACGCAGTATTTT. As protein: CASSFGSTDTQYF. Based on the CDR3 plus reference TRBV11-2 and TRBJ2-3, the full variable domain is EAGVAQSPRYKIIEKRQSVAFWCNPISGHATLYWYQQILGQGPKLLIQFQNNGVVDDSQLPKDRFSAERLKGVDSTLKIQPAKLEDSAVYLCASSFGSTDTQYFGPGTRLTVL.

The chain couples TRBV30 to TRBJ1-3; perhaps TRBD1 as D (6 bases). This CDR3 is 13 amino acids long. V lost 5 bases, J lost 2 bases, and 10 bases lay in between. The V gene's germline CDR1 is GTSNPN and CDR2 SVGIG (reference sequence). This CDR3 reads CAWGAGAGNTIYF. CDR3 coding DNA: TGTGCCTGGGGGGCAGGGGCTGGAAACACCATATATTTT.